This T cell receptor (beta chain) was identified in a study of cytomegalovirus exposure and HLA in healthy donors (TCRdb year 2017). Background for the entire study: According to a later analysis, the 120 or so validation repertoires were produced on the same platform as the approximately 690 repertoires of the first cohort. The study was designed to test whether signatures of past pathogen exposure could be identified by cataloging public T cell receptors. Along with the roughly 670-subject first cohort, a separate validation cohort of roughly 110 different subjects was used. To predict cytomegalovirus infection status, the study combined high-throughput TCR immunosequencing, statistical association of individual TCRs with disease status, and machine learning.

The donors were included in the validation cohort of 100 to 150 subjects, a group kept apart from the approximately 670-subject first cohort. The library came from the immunoSEQ multiplex PCR assay. In the authors' own workflow: To diagnose cytomegalovirus status from the catalog of TCR beta chain sequences, a statistical classification framework was built. TCRdb provides this immuneACCESS table in a form limited to in-frame rearrangements. Some clones are lacking; in checked studies, under half of them reflect an unresolved V gene, and why the rest are absent is not known. The V and J calls and clone size are taken from that table; D and trimming were inferred from the DNA. A total of fewer than 200,000 clones appear in this sample, 85% of them only once. Together, the top ten hold 15% to 20% of the sample. Broad study findings and their caveats: In the study, some 160 TCR beta chains were listed as associated with cytomegalovirus. The classifier was reported to diagnose cytomegalovirus status with high specificity and sensitivity in both the original and validation cohorts. It was suggested by the authors that the approach could potentially be generalized to other disease states and immunological phenotypes. While some public TCRs were present in many individuals, most TCR sequences turned up only very rarely across donors. In vitro tests confirmed that a few of the cytomegalovirus-associated TCR beta chains recognize cytomegalovirus antigens. A later analysis lacked HLA typing for the validation cohort, so it scored co-occurrence in that cohort across all 130 or so repertoires. In a later analysis, TCRs clustered in the first cohort were found to also tend to co-occur in the 120 validation repertoires, with approximately 95% of cluster scores above 0.

Via the germline V gene (reference sequence), CDR1 is GTSNPN and CDR2 SVGIG. The CDR3 numbers 15 residues from cysteine through phenylalanine. Here the CDR3 DNA is all that survives: 45 bases in frame from base 1. The V end gives up 5 bases and the J end 5 bases, leaving 10 bases in the junction not matched to a gene. A word on this clone: What antigen it recognizes has not been identified. Base-call qualities are not available, and no considerably larger clone is one nucleotide away.

This receptor was obtained from a man younger than 35 in good health and CMV-seropositive. The chain is made from TRBV30 and TRBJ2-5; TRBD2 aligns with 11 central bases. The sequenced sample was PBMCs. The CDR3 in this case is CAWAPTSGVVETQYF. The nucleotide sequence reads as follows: TGTGCCTGGGCCCCGACTAGCGGGGTAGTGGAGACCCAGTACTTC. Joined to the reference TRBV30 and TRBJ2-5 proteins, this CDR3 gives the full variable domain: SQTIHQWPATLVQPVGSPLSLECTVEGTSNPNLYWYRQAAGRGLQLLFYSVGIGQISSEVPQNLSASRPQDRQFILSSKKLLLSDSGFYLCAWAPTSGVVETQYFGPGTRLLVL.